This TCR beta chain was documented in a study of blood T cell repertoires in COVID-19. Here immunoSEQ multiplex PCR was the method, and the copy in TCRdb shows in-frame clones only, minus some. The table includes some 240,000 clones, about 88% detected once. Trimming took 4 bases from V and 7 from J; bases not matched to a gene: 9. This CDR3 has 14 residues. CDR1 and CDR2 from the germline V gene are LGHDT and YNNKEL (reference sequence). The sample consisted of PBMCs or T cells enriched from blood (not recorded which). This TCR was recovered from a woman between 50 and 59 years old who had been exposed to COVID-19. The chain employs TRBV3-1 (or the pseudogene TRBV3-2) and TRBJ2-7; 8 bases agree with TRBD2. The CDR3: CASSPPGGGREQYF. The CDR3 coding sequence is TGTGCCAGCAGCCCGCCCGGGGGGGGGCGTGAGCAGTACTTC.